This T cell receptor beta chain comes out of a study of CD8 T cell repertoires and HIV-1 epitope variants. On the study more broadly: Enriched T cells were co-cultured with equal autologous T cell-negative cells.

Of note for this clone: One junction end does not reproduce the germline sequence, and a read error may be involved.

CDR1 and CDR2 (germline): MDHEN, SYDVKM. This CDR3 has 11 amino acids. The assay was immunoSEQ multiplex PCR, and TCRdb's table has in-frame clones only and misses some. This sample has tens of thousands of clones, with around 67% found just once. The sample was uncultured baseline CD8+ T cells from peripheral blood mononuclear cells (PBMCs). V usage is TRBV28 and J usage is TRBJ1-2; D not resolved. This receptor was identified in a male donor with HIV. The CDR3 reads CASSLLGGYAF. CDR3 in DNA: TGTGCCAGCAGTTTATTGGGTGGCTACGCCTTC.